What follows describes a single TCR beta chain. Deletions cut 1 base from V and 9 bases from J, with 13 bases between. Germline-derived CDR1 and CDR2 are SGHTA and FQGNSA. The CDR3 spans 13 residues. Some clones are missing from TCRdb's copy, which holds only in-frame ones; the method was immunoSEQ multiplex PCR. This sample carries about 53,000 clones, 70% to 90% of them seen once, and the ten largest clones take roughly 1.5%. The data are from a study of OX40 agonist ivuxolimab in advanced cancers. Across the study: All patients had ivuxolimab intravenously every 2 weeks at 0.01 to 10 mg/kg. Enrollees could have had prior anti-PD-1, anti-PD-L1 or anti-CTLA-4 therapy, which around 43% had received.

The sample was CD4+ or CD8+ T cells sorted from blood, taken in a trial of the OX40 agonist ivuxolimab. The gene calls are TRBV7-2 and TRBJ2-7; D not certain. This TCR was recovered from an adult with an advanced solid tumor such as melanoma, head and neck, liver or kidney cancer. This CDR3 reads CASSLDPSIGQYF. CDR3 DNA sequence: TGTGCCAGCAGCTTAGACCCTAGTATCGGGCAGTACTTC.